These T cell receptor beta chains were read from a single sample in a study of cytomegalovirus exposure and HLA in healthy donors. Assay: immunoSEQ multiplex PCR; the TCRdb copy retains only in-frame clones and omits some. The sample has 200,000 to 250,000 clones; less than 85% are singletons. The source material was PBMCs. All receptors derive from a girl between 2 and 10 years old in good health and CMV-seronegative. Both conserved end residues are trimmed from each CDR3. The order of the fields is CDR3 length, clone size, J gene, V gene, CDR3 protein. Clone size, where shown, is once, few, many, or a class for clones that have expanded.

10 - TRBJ2-2 TRBV10-2 ASSLNTGELF
13 - TRBJ1-6 TRBV6-6 ASSYGTGGNSPLH
12 - TRBJ1-4 TRBV6-5 ASSRQIRGEKLF
13 few TRBJ2-1 TRBV19 ASSSGTGVGNEQF
11 once TRBJ2-7 TRBV19 ASSWTGKDEQY
13 - TRBJ2-7 TRBV29-1 SVRGRGRGSYEQY
14 - TRBJ1-1 TRBV4-2 ASRRLIGQGLAEAF
13 - TRBJ2-3 TRBV19 ASSPGGTGTDTQY
13 - TRBJ1-2 TRBV28 ASSLEGPLGYGYT
13 - TRBJ1-2 TRBV25-1 ASSDDRARYYGYP
13 - TRBJ1-2 TRBV7-6 ASSTSAALNYGYT
14 - TRBJ2-5 TRBV29-1 SVGFGLAGELRDQY
12 - TRBJ1-4 TRBV4-2 ASGVGPYNEKLF
12 - TRBJ2-5 TRBV5-1 ASSTGTVQETQY
12 - TRBJ1-2 TRBV2 ASSRWTVNYGYT
12 - TRBJ1-1 TRBV9 ASSPRVGNTEAF
9 - TRBJ2-7 TRBV5-4 ASSLAHEQY
12 - TRBJ2-1 TRBV10-1 ASSEAQVTRGQF
13 - TRBJ2-2 TRBV30 AWSVAGGSTGELF
13 - TRBJ1-1 TRBV5-1 ASSLGGTVNTEAF
15 - TRBJ1-6 TRBV5-4 ASSLAAGGSYNSPLH
14 few TRBJ1-4 TRBV7-9 ASSPQGARTNEKLF
17 - TRBJ2-3 TRBV9 ASSVTGLAGGPGTDTQY
10 - TRBJ2-5 TRBV29-1 SVESSQETQY
12 - TRBJ1-1 TRBV11-2 ASSLGSVNTEAF
15 - TRBJ2-1 TRBV5-4 ASSLALAGGPQGEQF
12 - TRBJ1-2 TRBV2 ASTKGRVAYGYT
12 - TRBJ1-4 TRBV7-9 ASSRGQGDEKLF
13 - TRBJ2-7 TRBV4-2 ASSQDNRDGDEQY
14 - TRBJ2-4 TRBV19 ASSFSGSSAKNIQY
11 - TRBJ1-2 TRBV7-9 ASSFSGTLFAT
12 - TRBJ2-7 TRBV5-1 ASSLERRASEQY
11 - TRBJ1-5 TRBV6-1 ASSQGRNQPQH
13 few TRBJ2-6 TRBV7-9 ASSPEGSGANVLT
14 - TRBJ2-1 TRBV19 ASSRRGGASYNEQF
13 - TRBJ2-7 TRBV7-2 ASSHAGAQTYEQY
12 - TRBJ2-1 TRBV5-4 ASSFTGGMNEQF
12 - TRBJ1-2 TRBV11-2 ASSWTGSHYGYT
13 - TRBJ2-7 TRBV29-1 SVEDRSSGSYEQY
14 - TRBJ2-1 TRBV19 ASSIAKGEPNNEQF
14 - TRBJ1-2 TRBV27 ASSPVGPVTNYGYT
12 - TRBJ2-1 TRBV30 AWSTGQGFDEQF
13 - TRBJ2-1 TRBV2 ASSLGAGEHNEQF
10 - TRBJ2-5 TRBV15 ASRRGEETQY
16 - TRBJ1-6 TRBV27 ASSPSAGVGSYNSPLH
13 - TRBJ1-2 TRBV5-4 ASSTTTGDRYGYT
12 - TRBJ2-2 TRBV2 ASRSPGGAGELF
11 few TRBJ2-1 TRBV6-5 ASRPVGGGEQF